This T cell receptor beta chain was identified during a study of early T cells in non-severe SARS-CoV-2 infection. Overall study: RNA in bulk from unsorted whole blood was sequenced, and chains were unpaired.

Individual cDNA molecules received unique molecular identifiers during library preparation. TCRdb ran MiXCR on the 5' RACE reads and lists one entry per CDR3 protein. The sample shows around 83,000 distinct CDR3 sequences, 8% to 13% of them seen only once. Notes on this clonotype: The antigen remains undetermined.

CDR1 MDHEN and CDR2 SYDVKM come from the germline V gene. The CDR3 totals 18 residues. Findings and limits, study-wide: Sequences matched to VDJdb favored anti-spike CD8 responses, while private and CD4 specificities were missed.

The chain carries TRBV28 and TRBJ2-1, with 12 bases aligning to TRBD2. This receptor was identified in an adult who was a healthcare worker with PCR-confirmed SARS-CoV-2 infection or an uninfected control (not recorded which). Sequencing was performed on whole blood, taken at baseline. In DNA, the CDR3 is TGTGCTTCCCCCCCAACTAGCGGGAGGTCCTCCTCCTACAATGAGCAGTTCTTC. Its translation is CASPPTSGRSSSYNEQFF.